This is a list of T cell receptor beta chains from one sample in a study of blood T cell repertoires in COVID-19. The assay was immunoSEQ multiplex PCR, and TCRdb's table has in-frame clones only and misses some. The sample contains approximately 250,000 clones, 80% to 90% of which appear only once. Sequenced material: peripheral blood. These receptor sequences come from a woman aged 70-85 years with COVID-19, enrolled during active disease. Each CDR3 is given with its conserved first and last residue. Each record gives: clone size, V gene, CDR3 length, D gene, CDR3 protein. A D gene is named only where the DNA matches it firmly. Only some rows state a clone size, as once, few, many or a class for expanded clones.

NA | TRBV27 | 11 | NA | CASRASYGYTF
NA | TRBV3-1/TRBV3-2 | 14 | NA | CASSQVEGNSPLHF
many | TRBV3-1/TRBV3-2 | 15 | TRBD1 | CASSQGDSSNSPLHF
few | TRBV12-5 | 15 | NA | CASGGSGEVNTEAFF
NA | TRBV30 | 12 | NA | CAWVGDTGELFF
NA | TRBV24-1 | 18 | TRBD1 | CATSDPPDRGNSNQPQHF
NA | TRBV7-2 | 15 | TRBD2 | CASSSGLAVYNEQFF
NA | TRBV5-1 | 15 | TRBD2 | CASSFGTSGYNEQFF
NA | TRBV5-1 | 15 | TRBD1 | CASSIDRGRVYGYTF
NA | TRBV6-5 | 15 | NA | CASSYVRGVGSPLHF
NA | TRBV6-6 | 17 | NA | CASSLTPSGEINYGYTF
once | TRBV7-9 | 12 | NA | CASSLGVQPQHF
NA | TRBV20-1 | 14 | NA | CSASLAESTDTQYF
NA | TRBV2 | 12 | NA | CASREGSRPQHF
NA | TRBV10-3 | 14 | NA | CAISEESSNEKLFF
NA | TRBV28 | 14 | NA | CASSLGGGNTEAFF
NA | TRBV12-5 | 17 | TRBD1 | CASGLARQGIGNEKLFF
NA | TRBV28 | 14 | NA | CASRRFLATGELFF
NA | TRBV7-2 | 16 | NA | CASSLGSAAIQETQYF
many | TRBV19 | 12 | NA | CASTLGAGELFF
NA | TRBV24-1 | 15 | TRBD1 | CATSTRDRDTDTQYF
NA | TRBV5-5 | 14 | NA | CASSLEQGGQPQHF
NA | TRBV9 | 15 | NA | CASSASRDSDNEQFF
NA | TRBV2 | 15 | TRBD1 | CASSLDRGRYNEQFF
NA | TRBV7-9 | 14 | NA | CASSLGTAQETQYF
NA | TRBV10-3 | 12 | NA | CATGGVGTEAFF
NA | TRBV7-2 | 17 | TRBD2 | CASSLRDRGDFQETQYF
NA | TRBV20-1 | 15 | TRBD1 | CSASPGQGARQPQHF
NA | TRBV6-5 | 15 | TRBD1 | CASSFRDRGNDEQYF
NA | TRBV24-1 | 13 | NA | CATSASRGEGYTF
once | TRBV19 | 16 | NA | CATSPRGVAPRDTQYF
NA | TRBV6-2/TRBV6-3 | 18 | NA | CASGLPRPFSSYNSPLHF
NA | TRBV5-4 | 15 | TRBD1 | CASSFVTGERGGYTF
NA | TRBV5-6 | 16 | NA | CASSSRVDRMNTEAFF
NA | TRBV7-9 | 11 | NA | CASSPGYGYTF
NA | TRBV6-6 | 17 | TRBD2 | CASSPQRTRQPENIQYF
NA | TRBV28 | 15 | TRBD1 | CASSWGQGRTGELFF
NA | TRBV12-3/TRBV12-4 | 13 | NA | CASTLRGNTEAFF
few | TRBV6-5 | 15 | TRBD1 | CASSPRTGVLSPLHF
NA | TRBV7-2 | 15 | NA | CASSQATQSGYEQYF
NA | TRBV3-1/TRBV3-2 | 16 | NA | CASSHTPGPGDSPLHF
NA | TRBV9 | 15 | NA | CASTKDDRFHTEAFF
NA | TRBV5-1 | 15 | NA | CASSLLGGKGNEQFF
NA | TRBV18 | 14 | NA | CASSPQGRGETQYF
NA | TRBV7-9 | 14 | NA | CASSLAGRDSGYTF
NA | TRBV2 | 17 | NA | CASQNTVEVEAPYAQYF
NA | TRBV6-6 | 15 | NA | CASSYMGHSNQPQHF
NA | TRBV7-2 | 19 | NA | CASSLVSGVGAYSTDTQYF
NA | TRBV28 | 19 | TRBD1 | CASSLFISGTGGLNYGYTF
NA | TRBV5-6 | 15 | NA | CASSRSTGSQQPQHF
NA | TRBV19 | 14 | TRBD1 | CASTPGTAFYEQYF
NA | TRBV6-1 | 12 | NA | CASSSGNTEAFF
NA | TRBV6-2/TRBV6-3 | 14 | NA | CASSRQSMNTEAFF
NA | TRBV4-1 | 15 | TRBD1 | CASSQADRGNQPQHF
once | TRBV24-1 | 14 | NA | CATSSGSAAYEQYF
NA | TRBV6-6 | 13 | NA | CASSPILNYGYTF
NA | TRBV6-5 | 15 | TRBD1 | CASRYRDRGRIEAFF
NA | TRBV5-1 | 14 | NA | CASSGGHRQETQYF
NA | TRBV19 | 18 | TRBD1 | CASSISRRQGMDTGELFF